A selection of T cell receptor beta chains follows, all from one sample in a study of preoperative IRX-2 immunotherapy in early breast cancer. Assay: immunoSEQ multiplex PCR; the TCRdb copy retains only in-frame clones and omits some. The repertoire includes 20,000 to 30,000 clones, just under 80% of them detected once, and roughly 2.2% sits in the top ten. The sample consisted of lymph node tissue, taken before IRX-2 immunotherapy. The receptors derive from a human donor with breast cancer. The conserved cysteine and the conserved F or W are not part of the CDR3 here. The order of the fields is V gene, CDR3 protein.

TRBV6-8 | ATIPRKGQGHPDAF
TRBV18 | ASSLYTDTQY
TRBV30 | AWSPRTGRGQLTEAF
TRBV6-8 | ASSASGTAYGYT
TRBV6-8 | ASSGTPSGVPAGADTQY
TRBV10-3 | AISESLGTVNSPLH
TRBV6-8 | ASSYSAKETQY
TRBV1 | ASSQGGAYEQY
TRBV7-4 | ASSLSGVYGYT
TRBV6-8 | ASSPDWGGDYGYT
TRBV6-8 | ASSPLTRNQPQH
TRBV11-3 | ASSLGQRRYGYT
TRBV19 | APRNGTGGDEQY
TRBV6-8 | ASSDDRFAGELF
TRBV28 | ASSPWDRGSFYGYT
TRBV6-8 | ASSGAGTGDNEQF
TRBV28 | ASSDPSGGSTDTQY
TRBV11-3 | ASSLGDGLYGYT
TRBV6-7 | ASRRLAYNEQF
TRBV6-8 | ASRRQDNTGELF
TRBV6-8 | AIKEAANTEAF
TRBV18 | ASSTGDAEAF
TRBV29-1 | SVGVGLRSYEQY
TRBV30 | AWSRGVGYT
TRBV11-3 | ASSLGGTHSGNTIY
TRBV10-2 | ASIEGGTEAF
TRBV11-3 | ASSLTGSGGTDTQY
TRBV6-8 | ASDPSQSGANVLT
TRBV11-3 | ASSFGDIGYGYT
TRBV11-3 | ASSSDRTFSGNTIY
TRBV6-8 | ASSFTGGRRKLF
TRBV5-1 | ASAEQSSYNEQF
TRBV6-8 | ASQRGLIDTQY
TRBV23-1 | ASSQVGTYNEQF
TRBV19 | ASSNMIQAHGTEAF
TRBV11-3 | ASRRRGATGELF
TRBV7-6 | ASSFDRENTEAF
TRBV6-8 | ASSSRVSNTEAF
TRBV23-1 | ASSLAGLEEQY
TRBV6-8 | ASSSPAGSSPLH
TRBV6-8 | ASRQGTSNEQY
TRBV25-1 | ASSEWLAGGSYEQY
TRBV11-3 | ASSSGPTKGYGYT
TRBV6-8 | ASTGRSGSYEQY
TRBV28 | ASSPMNRVSEAF
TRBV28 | ASRAGVSSYNEQF
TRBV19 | ASSIVSAGTGELF
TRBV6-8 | ASSYDLSLYEQY
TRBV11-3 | ASSLDRRYSGNTIY
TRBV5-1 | ASSLAGQGNNSPLH
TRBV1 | ASSHSFRRGSNQPQH
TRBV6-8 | ASSYSTGRGNTIY
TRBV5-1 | ASSLLGSKNTGELF
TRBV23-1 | ASSQASTVFEQY
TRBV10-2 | ASSSNILNTEAF
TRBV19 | ASRGAGSNEKLF
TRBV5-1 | ASSPLGHNTGELF